The clone carrying this T cell receptor beta chain was counted once. Genomic DNA belonging to each subset was distributed in equal measure over several immunoSEQ plates. The repertoire was sequenced with immunoSEQ multiplex PCR; TCRdb's copy has only in-frame clones and lacks some. The sample has 2 million to 2.5 million clones; approximately 96% are singletons. This entry belongs to a study of shared clonotypes between healthy human individuals. The TCR comes from a man aged 18 to 30 in good health. The source material was naive CD4+ T cells sorted from blood. Subset indicated: CD45RA+ positively selected.

CDR3 sequence reads: CASSSRSEQFF. Written as DNA, the CDR3 is TGTGCCAGCAGTTCAAGGTCGGAGCAGTTCTTC. This chain links TRBV28 with TRBJ2-1; no clear D gene. The CDR3 has 11 residues. Trimming pared 4 bases from V and 10 bases from J, leaving 8 bases between. Germline V gene sequence: CDR1 MDHEN, CDR2 SYDVKM.